The source of this T cell receptor beta chain is a study of blood T cell repertoires in COVID-19 (TCRdb year 2020). For the study in its entirety: Collaborator samples came from the United States, Italy and Spain and covered acute and convalescent phases of COVID-19. The material from the prospective study consisted of cDNA or gDNA derived from T cells, B-cell-depleted T cells, or PBMCs. Deeply sampled blood TCRbeta repertoires from subjects exposed to, actively infected with, or recovered from COVID-19 were included in the dataset. The repertoires were made available in a free public database intended to serve as a resource for research on the immune response to SARS-CoV-2. Samples came from the ongoing ImmuneRACE study (first 160 participants) plus 1,254 subjects from 6 global collaborators. A de-identified subject ID, COVID-19 status, age in years and sex were almost always included in the sample metadata. HLA class I and class II types, where available, came from metadata supplied by the sample provider rather than from assay-based typing.

Concerning this clone itself: Its antigen is unknown. The input lacks base qualities; no much larger clone sits a single base away.

The collaborating institutions used their own protocols to collect whole blood in K2EDTA tubes. For TCRbeta analysis, collaborator samples were shipped as frozen whole blood, as isolated PBMCs, or as DNA extracted from either sample type. The immunoSEQ Assay, a bias-controlled multiplex PCR, was used to amplify TCRbeta CDR3 regions from genomic DNA. The original methods were these. Nucleated cell counts per sample were estimated from amplification of reference gene primers within the assay. To quantify the absolute abundance of each unique TCRbeta CDR3 rearrangement, sequence reads were collapsed and filtered. For each sample, productive Simpson clonality was calculated as the square root of Simpson's diversity index over productive rearrangements. The table was pulled from immuneACCESS by TCRdb, which kept in-frame rearrangements only. Such tables lose some clones; where checked, under half of the loss comes from unresolved V genes, and the rest has no known cause. The DNA gave D and trimming, while V, J and clone size come from that table. In all, the sample holds about 83,000 clones, and approximately 80% of those were seen once. The ten largest clones capture around 16% of the sample.

Points the paper makes about the study in general: How much clinical and demographic metadata was included differed by source and by participant, and the metadata was provided uncurated.

The CDR3 spans 15 residues, from the cysteine through the phenylalanine. CDR3 DNA is the only sequence kept; it has 45 bases, read in frame from the first base. From the germline V gene (reference sequence), CDR1 is LNHNV and CDR2 is YYDKDF. Deletion took 3 bases off V and 3 bases off J, with a span of 11 bases between the germline ends. The rearrangement joined TRBV15 to TRBJ1-4; no D segment can be confidently identified. The clonotype originates from a woman aged 80 or over with acute or convalescent COVID-19. Sequenced: peripheral blood. The nucleotides read TGTGCCACCAGCAGTGATACATTTGCTAATGAAAAACTGTTTTTT. It specifies CATSSDTFANEKLFF.